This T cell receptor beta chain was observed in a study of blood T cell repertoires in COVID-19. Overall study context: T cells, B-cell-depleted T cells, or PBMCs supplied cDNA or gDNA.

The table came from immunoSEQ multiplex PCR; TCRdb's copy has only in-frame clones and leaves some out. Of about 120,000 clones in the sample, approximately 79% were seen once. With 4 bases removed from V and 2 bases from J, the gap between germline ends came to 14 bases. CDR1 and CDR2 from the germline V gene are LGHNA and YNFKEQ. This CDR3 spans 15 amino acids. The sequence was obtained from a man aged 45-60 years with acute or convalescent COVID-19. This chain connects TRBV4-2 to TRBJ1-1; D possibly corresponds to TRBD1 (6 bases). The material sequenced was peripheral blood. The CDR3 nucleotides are TGTGCCAGCAGCCGGCGAGGGGGTGATAACACTGAAGCTTTCTTT. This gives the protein CASSRRGGDNTEAFF.